One sample yielded the 16 T cell receptor beta chains listed below, sequenced in a study of blood T cell repertoires in COVID-19. The repertoire was sequenced with immunoSEQ multiplex PCR; TCRdb's copy has only in-frame clones and lacks some. The table shows 40,000 to 50,000 clones, with about 86% occurring only once. The sequenced material came from peripheral blood. The receptors were gathered from an elderly woman with acute or convalescent COVID-19.

The CDR3 coding sequence is TGTGCCAGCAATACCGGGACAGGGAACTATGGCTACACCTTC. Translating it yields CASNTGTGNYGYTF. The chain is built from TRBV6-5 and TRBJ1-2; 9 bases line up with TRBD1. Losses at the gene ends were 7 bases for V and 2 bases for J; bases not matched to a gene: 5. Germline CDR1 MNHEY, CDR2 SVGAGI. This CDR3 has 14 amino acids.

V gene TRBV5-6 combines with J gene TRBJ2-2, with TRBD1 matching 9 bases. CDR3 length equals 16 residues. V shed 4 bases and J 1 base; nucleotides not matched to a gene: 5. Germline V gives CDR1 SGHDT, CDR2 YYEEEE. The CDR3 nucleotides read TGTGCCAGCAGCCCCCGGGACAGGGTGAACACCGGGGAGCTGTTTTTT. Protein sequence: CASSPRDRVNTGELFF.

The chain joins TRBV6-5 to TRBJ1-5, with 7 nucleotides matching TRBD1. The CDR3 covers 16 residues. CDR1 and CDR2 (germline): MNHEY, SVGAGI. V shed 4 bases, J shed 1 base, and the junction held 7 bases outside the gene matches. The CDR3 DNA reads TGTGCCAGCAGTTCGACAGGGACACTCAGCAATCAGCCCCAGCATTTT. Encoded protein: CASSSTGTLSNQPQHF.

This rearrangement joins TRBV7-3 to TRBJ2-1, with D uncertain. V shed 6 bases and J shed 9 bases, with 12 bases lying between them. CDR3 length: 12 amino acids. Looked up from germline, CDR1 is SGHTA and CDR2 is FQGTGA. The CDR3: CASRGVNGEQFF. The CDR3 nucleotides are TGTGCCAGCAGAGGAGTGAATGGTGAGCAGTTCTTC.

The J gene is TRBJ1-4, the V gene TRBV7-9; possible D gene TRBD1, 5 bases. This CDR3 spans 16 amino acids. Trimming removed 4 bases at V and 6 bases at J, with 18 bases between. Germline CDR1 reads SEHNR; CDR2 reads FQNEAQ (reference sequence). The chain's CDR3 is CASSSPLGVNHEKLFF. CDR3 DNA sequence: TGTGCCAGCAGCTCCCCCCTAGGGGTGAACCATGAAAAACTGTTTTTT.

The genes are TRBV19 and TRBJ1-5, with D perhaps TRBD1 (5 bases). Germline-derived CDR1 and CDR2 are LNHDA and SQIVND (reference sequence). Trimming took off 6 bases at V and 2 bases at J, with 17 bases between the two ends. The CDR3 is made up of 16 amino acids. This CDR3 is CASSPAGKDGNQPQHF. The CDR3 nucleotides are TGTGCCAGTAGCCCCGCAGGGAAGGACGGCAATCAGCCCCAGCATTTT.

The chain's CDR3 is CASSPGTGTHYGYTF. For the CDR3, the DNA is TGTGCCAGCAGCCCCGGGACAGGGACGCACTATGGCTACACCTTC. This sequence joins TRBV7-8 and TRBJ1-2, with 9 positions matching TRBD1. This CDR3 comprises 15 residues. J was trimmed by 3 bases and V by 5 bases; bases with no gene match: 7. Germline V gene sequence: CDR1 SGHVS, CDR2 FQNEAQ.

Notes on this clone: Sequence at one end of the junction differs from germline and may be a read error. The V call is TRBV6-2 or TRBV6-3, the J call TRBJ1-1; 7 nucleotides align to TRBD1. The CDR3 covers 14 residues. The V gene's germline CDR1 is MNHEY and CDR2 SVGEGT. The CDR3 reads CASSDSTGFPEAFF. In DNA, the CDR3 is TGTGCCAGCAGTGACTCGACAGGGTTTCCTGAAGCTTTCTTT.

The chain couples TRBV6-5 to TRBJ2-1, with D possibly being TRBD2 (6 bases). Germline CDR1 reads MNHEY; CDR2 reads SVGAGI. This CDR3 comprises 14 residues. Trimming pared 0 bases from V and 6 bases from J, leaving 9 bases between. CDR3 DNA: TGTGCCAGCAGTTACTCGACCGGGGGCAATGAGCAGTTCTTC. Translating it yields CASSYSTGGNEQFF.

V usage is TRBV5-1 and J usage is TRBJ2-2, with D maybe TRBD2 (6 bases). The CDR3 loop spans 13 amino acids. The germline V gene encodes CDR1 SGHRS and CDR2 YFSETQ. Between the trimmed V and J ends, which lost 5 bases and 8 bases, there was a span of 13 bases. Here the CDR3 reads CASRETRGGELFF. CDR3 DNA: TGCGCCAGCAGGGAGACTAGAGGTGGGGAGCTGTTTTTT.

The rearrangement links TRBV29-1 to TRBJ1-1, with TRBD1 matching 7 bases. The CDR3 is 14 amino acids. V shed 6 bases, J shed 2 bases, and the junction held 9 bases outside the gene matches. CDR1 SQVTM and CDR2 ANQGSEA come from the germline V gene. CDR3 sequence reads: CSVDTGQSNTEAFF. Here the CDR3 DNA reads TGCAGCGTCGACACGGGACAGTCAAACACTGAAGCTTTCTTT.

The V gene is TRBV6-6, the J gene TRBJ1-6; D may be TRBD1 (6 bases). CDR3 length: 15 amino acids. V was trimmed by 7 bases and J by 9 bases, leaving 19 bases between them. The germline gives CDR1 MNHNY, CDR2 SVGAGI (reference sequence). Here the CDR3 reads CASNGMGGARSPLHF. In DNA form, the CDR3 reads TGTGCCAGCAATGGGATGGGGGGGGCTCGTTCACCCCTCCACTTT.

The CDR3 protein is CASSLEGHSYEQYF. Written as DNA, the CDR3 is TGCGCCAGCAGCTTGGAAGGACATAGCTACGAGCAGTACTTC. The gene calls are TRBV5-1 and TRBJ2-7; maybe TRBD1 (5 bases). The V end lost 0 bases, the J end lost 3 bases, and 10 bases lay between the germline ends. The germline V gene has CDR1 SGHRS and CDR2 YFSETQ. CDR3 length equals 14 residues.

V usage is TRBV11-2 and J usage is TRBJ2-7; 8 bases fit TRBD1. The CDR3 has 15 amino acids. Looked up from germline, CDR1 is SGHAT and CDR2 is FQNNGV. Trimming removed 3 bases from V and 2 bases from J; junction bases left unmatched: 6. CDR3 nucleotides: TGTGCCAGCAGCTTGGCAAACAGGGGGGCCTACGAGCAGTACTTC. It codes for CASSLANRGAYEQYF.

This clone was detected only a few times. The CDR3 spells CASSLASTANTGELFF. CDR3 nucleotides: TGTGCCAGCAGCTTAGCTAGCACGGCGAACACCGGGGAGCTGTTTTTT. The rearrangement uses TRBV7-2 and TRBJ2-2; D call uncertain. The CDR3 is 16 amino acids. Germline CDR1 reads SGHTA; CDR2 reads FQGNSA. Trimming left V 0 bases short and J 0 bases short, with 8 bases between.

This clone appeared a few times. This chain uses TRBV11-3 with TRBJ2-1; 7 bases align to TRBD2. The CDR3 is 14 residues long. Per germline, CDR1 SGHNT and CDR2 YENEEA. The junction had 5 bases not matched to a gene; V was cut back by 3 bases and J by 6 bases. CDR3 in DNA: TGTGCCAGCAGCTTGGGGGGGAGCCGCAATGAGCAGTTCTTC. Amino acid sequence: CASSLGGSRNEQFF.